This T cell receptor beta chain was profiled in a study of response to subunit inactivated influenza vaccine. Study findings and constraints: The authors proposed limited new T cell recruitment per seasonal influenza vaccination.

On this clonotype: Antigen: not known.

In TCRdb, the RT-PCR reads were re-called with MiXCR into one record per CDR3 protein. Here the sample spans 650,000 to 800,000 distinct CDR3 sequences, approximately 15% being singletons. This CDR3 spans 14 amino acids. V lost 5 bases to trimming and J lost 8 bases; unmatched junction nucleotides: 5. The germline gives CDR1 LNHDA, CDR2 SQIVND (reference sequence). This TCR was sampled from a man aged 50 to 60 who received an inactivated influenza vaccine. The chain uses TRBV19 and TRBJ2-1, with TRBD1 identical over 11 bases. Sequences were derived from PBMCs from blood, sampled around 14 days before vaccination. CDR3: CASSARTGGHEQFF. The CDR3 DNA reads TGTGCCAGTAGTGCCCGGACAGGGGGCCATGAGCAGTTCTTC.